Sequencing of this TCR beta chain was carried out in a study of neurological immune-mediated disorders. The ends were cut back, 6 bases at V and 3 bases at J, with 9 bases in the middle. Germline-derived CDR1 and CDR2 are MNHEY and SVGEGT. The CDR3 sequence is 12 residues long. 2 million unsorted PBMCs were stored in RNAlater at -80 °C before RNA extraction. TCRdb reprocessed the 5' RACE reads via MiXCR and lists one record per CDR3 protein. The sample has 50,000 to 55,000 distinct CDR3 sequences; 10% are singletons. The source is a man between 65 and 85 years old with HTLV-1-associated myelopathy (HAM/TSP). This chain links TRBV6-2 or TRBV6-3 with TRBJ2-7; the D gene is possibly TRBD1 (6 bases). The sample comprised PBMCs. The DNA for the CDR3 is TGTGCCAGCAGGAAGACAGGCTACGAGCAGTACTTC. Its translation is CASRKTGYEQYF.